These 10 T cell receptor beta chains originate from one sample sequenced in a study of T cell responses to AZD1222 COVID-19 vaccine. TCRdb's table, derived via immunoSEQ multiplex PCR, lists solely in-frame clones and lacks some. The sample has around 140,000 clones; 92% are singletons. Specimen: peripheral blood, collected on day 0 of AZD1222 vaccination. Source of these receptors: an adult in good health.

The V and J genes are TRBV5-1 and TRBJ2-7; 10 bases line up with TRBD1. The germline gives CDR1 SGHRS, CDR2 YFSETQ. The CDR3 is made up of 16 amino acids. V was clipped by 1 base and J by 2 bases; unmatched bases: 6. Here the CDR3 reads CASSLKGQGTPYEQYF. Here the CDR3 DNA reads TGCGCCAGCAGCTTGAAGGGACAGGGGACCCCCTACGAGCAGTACTTC. The whole variable domain, filled in from reference TRBV5-1 and TRBJ2-7, reads KAGVTQTPRYLIKTRGQQVTLSCSPISGHRSVSWYQQTPGQGLQFLFEYFSETQRNKGNFPGRFSGRQFSNSRSEMNVSTLELGDSALYLCASSLKGQGTPYEQYFGPGTRLTVT.

V is TRBV7-9 and J is TRBJ2-7; 14 nucleotides agree with TRBD2. CDR1 SEHNR and CDR2 FQNEAQ come from the germline V gene (reference sequence). V shed 5 bases, J shed 3 bases, and the junction held 3 bases outside the gene matches. CDR3 length: 15 residues. CDR3 in DNA: TGTGCCAGCAGCAATGGACTAGCGGGGGGCTACGAGCAGTACTTC. This codes for CASSNGLAGGYEQYF.

The chain recombines TRBV28 with TRBJ2-7; 8 nucleotides agree with TRBD1. The CDR3 has 14 residues. The junction had 8 bases not matched to a gene; V was cut back by 4 bases and J by 6 bases. Germline V gene sequence: CDR1 MDHEN, CDR2 SYDVKM. DNA for the CDR3: TGTGCCAGCAGTTCAGGACAGGGATTTTTCGAGCAGTACTTC. It codes for CASSSGQGFFEQYF.

The chain carries TRBV28 and TRBJ2-7; no firm D call. CDR1 is MDHEN and CDR2 is SYDVKM in the germline V gene. Trimming took off 5 bases at V and 4 bases at J, with 12 bases between the two ends. The CDR3 loop spans 13 amino acids. The CDR3 reads CASSPWGRYEQYF. The CDR3 region has the DNA TGTGCCAGCAGTCCCTGGGGAAGATACGAGCAGTACTTC.

This clone was observed once. The chain has TRBV27 and TRBJ2-7; D may be TRBD1 or TRBD2 (6 bases each). The germline CDR1 and CDR2 sequences are MNHEY and SMNVEV (reference sequence). There are 15 residues in the CDR3. Trimming removed 1 base at V and 2 bases at J, with 12 bases between. The chain's CDR3 is CASSLLGGLTYEQYF. CDR3 nucleotides: TGTGCCAGCAGTTTATTGGGGGGCCTCACCTACGAGCAGTACTTC.

The chain recombines TRBV7-6 with TRBJ1-2; D gene uncertain. The CDR3 runs 15 residues. V lost 4 bases and J lost 6, with 18 bases in between. Germline V CDR1 and CDR2: SGHVS, FNYEAQ. This CDR3 reads CASSSVWGASDGYTF. The CDR3 DNA sequence: TGTGCCAGCAGCTCCGTCTGGGGTGCGAGCGATGGCTACACCTTC.

This clone was observed once. The V and J genes are TRBV19 and TRBJ2-7, with TRBD2 identical over 7 bases. The ends lost 8 bases at V and 6 bases at J; junction bases unmatched: 7. This CDR3 spans 12 amino acids. Germline V lookup: CDR1 LNHDA, CDR2 SQIVND (reference sequence). The CDR3 is CASGRTRAEQYF. Written as DNA, the CDR3 is TGTGCCAGTGGACGGACTAGGGCCGAGCAGTACTTC.

The CDR3 reads CASSLIAGDIQYF. The CDR3 region has the DNA TGTGCCAGCAGTTTAATAGCGGGGGACATTCAGTACTTC. The chain is built from TRBV12-3 or TRBV12-4 and TRBJ2-4, with 9 bases that match TRBD2. V lost 2 bases to trimming and J lost 8 bases; unmatched junction nucleotides: 1. The CDR3 is made up of 13 amino acids.

V usage is TRBV2 and J usage is TRBJ2-5; 9 bases fit TRBD2. This CDR3 contains 15 residues. The J segment lost 4 bases and the V segment lost 5 bases, leaving 8 bases of the junction unmatched. Germline CDR1 reads SNHLY; CDR2 reads FYNNEI. CDR3 sequence: CASSKRREGRETQYF. As DNA, the CDR3 is TGTGCCAGCAGTAAGAGGCGGGAGGGGAGAGAGACCCAGTACTTC.

This chain uses TRBV7-8 with TRBJ1-1; a weak D match, TRBD1 (5 bases). Per germline, CDR1 SGHVS and CDR2 FQNEAQ. This CDR3 is built from 15 residues. V dropped 5 bases and J dropped 5 bases, with 18 bases sitting between them. CDR3 nucleotide sequence: TGTGCCAGCAGCCCTGCTTTGGGGGTCAGAACTGAAGCTTTCTTT. Translation gives CASSPALGVRTEAFF.